The T cell receptor beta chain under discussion was sequenced for a study of T cell changes during pregnancy in multiple sclerosis. The data were produced by immunoSEQ multiplex PCR, yet TCRdb's version contains in-frame clones alone and is incomplete. Among some 43,000 clones listed, around 92% were seen once. The CDR3 consists of 15 residues. Germline loops: CDR1 MDHEN, CDR2 SYDVKM. Unmatched junction bases numbered 7, after V lost 6 bases and J lost 3 bases. The gene calls are TRBV28 and TRBJ2-3, with TRBD1 identical over 9 bases. The sequencing here drew on CD8+ T cells from peripheral blood mononuclear cells, taken in the third trimester of pregnancy. The receptor was isolated from a female donor with multiple sclerosis, enrolled in a pregnancy study. The CDR3 spells CASSLPTGGTDTQYF. For the CDR3, the DNA is TGTGCCAGCAGCCTCCCGACAGGGGGAACAGATACGCAGTATTTT.